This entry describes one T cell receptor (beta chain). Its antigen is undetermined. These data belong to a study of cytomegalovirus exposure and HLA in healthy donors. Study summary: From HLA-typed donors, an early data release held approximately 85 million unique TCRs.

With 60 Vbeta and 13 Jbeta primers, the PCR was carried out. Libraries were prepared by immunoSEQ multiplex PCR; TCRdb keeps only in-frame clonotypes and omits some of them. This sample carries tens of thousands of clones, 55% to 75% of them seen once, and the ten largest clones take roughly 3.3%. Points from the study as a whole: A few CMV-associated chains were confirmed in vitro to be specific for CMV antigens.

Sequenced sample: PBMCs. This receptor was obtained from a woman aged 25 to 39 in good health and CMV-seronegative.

CDR3 DNA sequence: TGTGCCAGCAGTTCCCTCGAGGGCCCTTTTGGATCACCCCTCCACTTT. Translation: CASSSLEGPFGSPLHF. The genes are TRBV28 and TRBJ1-6, with D hard to call. V lost 4 bases and J 10 bases, leaving 20 bases between the germline ends. This CDR3 is built from 16 residues. Germline assignment: CDR1 MDHEN and CDR2 SYDVKM.